Shown below are 25 T cell receptor beta chains from a single sample sequenced in a study of T cells in Graves' hyperthyroidism and ophthalmopathy (dated by TCRdb to the late 2010s). Receptor amplification or capture employed multiplex PCR. TCRdb names Illumina HiSeq 2000 as the instrument used. The TCR beta CDR3 regions were amplified from the RNA transcripts. The first round of RT-PCR for the TCR CDR3 was performed with the HTBI primer set and the Qiagen OneStep RT-PCR kit. Clones were called with MiXCR by TCRdb after fastp trimmed the public reads at Q25, and only in-frame beta chains were retained. Entries that share a CDR3 protein sequence are merged under the most common genes and DNA. The sample data list about 560,000 distinct CDR3 sequences, and over 15% of these were observed just once. Of the sample, about 17% falls within the top ten clones. The material sequenced was blood. These receptors all stem from a woman aged 18 to 35 with Graves' hyperthyroidism.

This clonotype came up many times. V and J are TRBV7-8 and TRBJ1-2; 7 nucleotides match TRBD1. Germline V lookup: CDR1 SGHVS, CDR2 FQNEAQ. The CDR3 covers 15 residues. With 5 bases clipped from V and 4 bases from J, the junction kept 10 bases outside the gene matches. The DNA for the CDR3 is TGTGCCAGCAGCCTAGGGGGCGCAGGGGCCTATGGCTACACCTTC. Its protein is CASSLGGAGAYGYTF. The full variable domain, in which reference TRBV7-8 and TRBJ1-2 provide the parts outside the CDR3, is GAGVSQSPRYKVAKRGQDVALRCDPISGHVSLFWYQQALGQGPEFLTYFQNEAQLDKSGLPSDRFFAERPEGSVSTLKIQRTQQEDSAVYLCASSLGGAGAYGYTFGSGTRLTVV.

This rearrangement joins TRBV12-3 or TRBV12-4 to TRBJ2-5; TRBD2 matches at 7 bases. The CDR3 sequence is 12 residues long. The V gene end was trimmed by 4 bases and the J gene end by 5 bases; junction bases not matched to a gene: 1. The CDR3 region has the DNA TGTGCCAGCAGTTGGGAGGGGGAGACCCAGTACTTC. Protein product: CASSWEGETQYF.

With respect to this clonotype: A read error may explain this, as a much larger clone is one base away. The genes are TRBV20-1 and TRBJ2-3; 8 nucleotides match TRBD2. The CDR3 has 14 residues. Germline assignment: CDR1 DFQATT and CDR2 SNEGSKA (reference sequence). The CDR3 spells CSARSWTSTDTHYF. The DNA of the CDR3 is TGCAGTGCTAGATCCTGGACTAGCACAGATACGCATTATTTT.

This clonotype was observed at least ten times. The chain carries TRBV20-1 and TRBJ2-7; TRBD2 agrees at 9 bases. From germline, CDR1 is DFQATT and CDR2 SNEGSKA (reference sequence). The CDR3 has 14 amino acids. Trimming cost V 5 bases and J 2 bases; bases outside gene matches: 7. The chain's CDR3 is CSADELAGAYEQYF. The CDR3 DNA sequence: TGCAGTGCTGACGAACTAGCGGGTGCCTACGAGCAGTACTTC.

This clonotype came up many times. The chain carries TRBV7-2 and TRBJ1-1, with a tentative D call TRBD1 (6 bases). This CDR3 spans 15 amino acids. The V end lost 1 base, the J end lost 5 bases, and 14 bases lay between the germline ends. Germline V gives CDR1 SGHTA, CDR2 FQGNSA. The CDR3 region is CASSLVGGAGTEAFF. The CDR3 coding sequence is TGTGCCAGCAGCTTAGTTGGGGGGGCCGGGACTGAAGCTTTCTTT. Full variable domain (missing parts from reference TRBV7-2 and TRBJ1-1): GAGVSQSPSNKVTEKGKDVELRCDPISGHTALYWYRQSLGQGLEFLIYFQGNSAPDKSGLPSDRFSAERTGGSVSTLTIQRTQQEDSAVYLCASSLVGGAGTEAFFGQGTRLTVV.

V usage is TRBV6-2 or TRBV6-3 and J usage is TRBJ2-2, with D perhaps TRBD2 (6 bases). The CDR3 runs to 15 residues. Germline V gene data show CDR1 as MNHEY and CDR2 as SVGEGT. Trimming took 6 bases from V and 4 from J, leaving 15 bases between them. The CDR3 loop is CASRRRDLVTGELFF. The CDR3 region has the DNA TGTGCCAGCAGGAGGAGGGATTTGGTCACCGGGGAGCTGTTTTTT.

This clonotype was seen at least ten times. The chain has TRBV5-1 and TRBJ2-1; TRBD1 is a possible D gene (6 bases). Germline values: CDR1 SGHRS, CDR2 YFSETQ. There are 12 residues in the CDR3. Trimming took 1 base from V and 8 from J, leaving 7 bases between them. The CDR3 coding sequence is TGCGCCAGCAGCTTGAACAGGGATGAGCAGTTCTTC. Its protein is CASSLNRDEQFF.

Many counts were recorded for this clonotype. V is TRBV7-2 and J is TRBJ2-7, with TRBD1 matching 10 bases. This CDR3 comprises 16 residues. Germline lookup yields CDR1 SGHTA and CDR2 FQGNSA. The junction had 9 bases not matched to a gene; V was cut back by 5 bases and J by 2 bases. CDR3: CASSQDRDRGPYEQYF. In DNA, the CDR3 is TGTGCCAGCAGCCAGGACCGGGACAGGGGACCCTACGAGCAGTACTTC.

Only a few counts were recorded for this clonotype. V usage is TRBV18 and J usage is TRBJ2-1; D tentatively fits TRBD1 or TRBD2 (5 bases each). This CDR3 has 15 amino acids. Trimming pared 3 bases from V and 8 bases from J, leaving 17 bases between. Germline CDR1 and CDR2: KGHSH and LQKENI. The CDR3 DNA sequence: TGTGCCAGCTCACCCCCGGGACCCCTGGGATATGAGCAGTTCTTC. Translated: CASSPPGPLGYEQFF.

This clonotype was counted many times. The rearrangement links TRBV11-2 to TRBJ2-5; D call uncertain. Germline V lookup: CDR1 SGHAT, CDR2 FQNNGV. The V end was cut by 5 bases, the J end by 2 bases, with 9 bases between. The CDR3 loop spans 13 amino acids. CDR3 residues: CASSPTWQETQYF. The CDR3 nucleotides are TGTGCCAGCAGCCCTACTTGGCAAGAGACCCAGTACTTC.

In its sample, this clonotype was seen many times. The chain couples TRBV7-3 to TRBJ2-1; possible D gene TRBD1, 5 bases. The germline CDR1 and CDR2 sequences are SGHTA and FQGTGA. The V end was cut by 0 bases, the J end by 6 bases, with 9 bases between. The CDR3 contains 14 residues. This CDR3 is CASSLTLGANEQFF. DNA of the CDR3: TGTGCCAGCAGCTTAACTTTAGGGGCCAATGAGCAGTTCTTC. The complete variable domain, with remaining parts taken from reference TRBV7-3 and TRBJ2-1, reads GAGVSQTPSNKVTEKGKYVELRCDPISGHTALYWYRQSLGQGPEFLIYFQGTGAADDSGLPNDRFFAVRPEGSVSTLKIQRTERGDSAVYLCASSLTLGANEQFFGPGTRLTVL.

The rearrangement joins TRBV27 to TRBJ1-2, with a possible D match to TRBD1 (5 bases). V gave up 5 bases and J gave up 6 bases, with 25 bases separating them. The germline V gene has CDR1 MNHEY and CDR2 SMNVEV (reference sequence). The CDR3 runs 17 residues. This chain's CDR3 is CASSAQGVGSRSDGYTF. The CDR3, as DNA: TGTGCCAGCAGTGCCCAGGGAGTCGGCTCGCGATCGGATGGCTACACCTTC.

This clonotype appeared many times. J is TRBJ2-2 and V is TRBV2; D is unresolved. CDR1 is SNHLY and CDR2 is FYNNEI in the germline V gene. The CDR3 is 14 amino acids. V lost 7 bases, J lost 0 bases, and 9 bases lay in between. For the CDR3, the DNA is TGTGCCAGCAAGGAGACACCGAACACCGGGGAGCTGTTTTTT. It encodes CASKETPNTGELFF.

This chain joins TRBV5-1 and TRBJ2-3, with 8 bases fitting TRBD1. V dropped 7 bases and J dropped 4; count of bases not matched to a gene: 11. In germline, CDR1 is SGHRS, CDR2 YFSETQ. This CDR3 is built from 15 residues. The CDR3 reads CASARLDRAADTQYF. In DNA, the CDR3 is TGCGCCAGCGCCCGGCTGGACAGGGCGGCAGATACGCAGTATTTT.

V and J are TRBV6-1 and TRBJ2-1; 9 nucleotides match TRBD1. The CDR3 covers 14 residues. Germline CDR1 is MNHNS and CDR2 is SASEGT. V lost 7 bases and J lost 3; bases outside the gene matches: 4. CDR3 residues: CASTETGGYNEQFF. The CDR3 nucleotides are TGTGCCAGCACAGAGACAGGGGGCTACAATGAGCAGTTCTTC.

This clonotype was counted at least ten times. The V gene is TRBV6-2 or TRBV6-3, the J gene TRBJ2-7; a weak D match, TRBD2 (5 bases). The CDR3 length is 15 residues. V gave up 6 bases and J gave up 3 bases, with 18 bases separating them. Germline lookup yields CDR1 MNHEY and CDR2 SVGEGT. The CDR3 loop is CASRPTTNDYYEQYF. CDR3 nucleotide sequence: TGTGCCAGCAGACCCACGACTAACGATTACTACGAGCAGTACTTC.

The chain joins TRBV25-1 to TRBJ2-7, with a tentative D call TRBD1 (5 bases). CDR1 and CDR2 (germline): MGHDK, SYGVNS. The CDR3 sequence is 10 residues long. The CDR3 protein is CASGFYEQYF. CDR3 bases: TGTGCTTCAGGGTTCTACGAGCAGTACTTC.

This clonotype was seen ten or more times. This chain connects TRBV7-8 to TRBJ2-7; D unclear. There are 14 residues in the CDR3. The germline gives CDR1 SGHVS, CDR2 FQNEAQ. Trimming removed 2 bases from V and 2 bases from J, with 10 bases in between. In nucleotides, the CDR3 is TGTGCCAGCAGCTTATGGGCCAGGCCCTACGAGCAGTACTTC. Its translation is CASSLWARPYEQYF. The full variable domain, in which reference TRBV7-8 and TRBJ2-7 provide the parts outside the CDR3, is GAGVSQSPRYKVAKRGQDVALRCDPISGHVSLFWYQQALGQGPEFLTYFQNEAQLDKSGLPSDRFFAERPEGSVSTLKIQRTQQEDSAVYLCASSLWARPYEQYFGPGTRLTVT.

This clonotype was counted many times. The chain has TRBV7-8 and TRBJ2-3; 7 nucleotides align to TRBD1. The ends lost 5 bases at V and 1 base at J; junction bases unmatched: 9. Looked up from germline, CDR1 is SGHVS and CDR2 is FQNEAQ. This CDR3 is 16 amino acids long. CDR3: CASSQHRTGGTDTQYF. CDR3 nucleotides: TGTGCCAGCAGCCAACACCGGACAGGTGGCACAGATACGCAGTATTTT.

This clonotype was recorded at least ten times. The chain uses TRBV10-1 and TRBJ2-2; no clear D. V was trimmed by 2 bases and J by 5 bases, leaving 9 bases between them. The CDR3 spans 14 residues. CDR1 and CDR2 (germline): WNHNN, SYGVQD (reference sequence). The CDR3 DNA reads as TGCGCCAGCAGTGAGCGGCTAGAGACCGGGGAGCTGTTTTTT. It encodes CASSERLETGELFF.

The table lists this clonotype with a few counts. The genes are TRBV20-1 and TRBJ2-7, with 7 bases matching TRBD1. V shed 5 bases, J shed 3 bases, and the junction held 7 bases outside the gene matches. The CDR3 runs to 13 residues. Germline V CDR1 and CDR2: DFQATT, SNEGSKA (reference sequence). CDR3 amino acids: CSARRTGFYEQYF. CDR3 coding DNA: TGCAGTGCTCGCCGGACAGGCTTCTACGAGCAGTACTTC.

Many counts were recorded for this clonotype. The chain couples TRBV7-2 to TRBJ1-1, with a tentative D call TRBD1 (6 bases). The germline gives CDR1 SGHTA, CDR2 FQGNSA. V was clipped by 1 base and J by 5 bases, with 14 bases between them. The CDR3 totals 15 residues. The CDR3 loop reads CASSLVGGRYTEAFF. The CDR3, as DNA: TGTGCCAGCAGCTTAGTAGGGGGGAGATATACTGAAGCTTTCTTT.

The chain is built from TRBV20-1 and TRBJ2-5; D is undetermined. The CDR3 has 11 residues. Germline V lookup: CDR1 DFQATT, CDR2 SNEGSKA (reference sequence). The V end lost 6 bases, the J end lost 7 bases, and 12 bases lay between the germline ends. CDR3 sequence: CSARTGGTQYF. The CDR3 DNA reads TGCAGTGCCAGAACGGGTGGGACCCAGTACTTC.

The count of this clonotype is one. The gene calls are TRBV20-1 and TRBJ1-1; D unclear. V gave up 6 bases and J gave up 1 base, with 12 bases separating them. Germline CDR1 reads DFQATT; CDR2 reads SNEGSKA (reference sequence). This CDR3 spans 13 amino acids. The CDR3 DNA reads as TGCAGTGCGAGTAAACTAGCGAACACTGAAGCTTTCTTT. It encodes CSASKLANTEAFF.

The gene calls are TRBV18 and TRBJ2-3; the D gene could be TRBD1 or TRBD2 (6 bases each). This CDR3 has 16 residues. Germline V CDR1 and CDR2: KGHSH, LQKENI. V was pared by 5 bases and J by 1 base, with 16 bases between. The CDR3 spells CASSRGTRGGTDTQYF. CDR3 DNA: TGTGCCAGCTCAAGGGGGACCCGCGGGGGCACAGATACGCAGTATTTT.